This T cell receptor beta chain originates from a study of T cells in Graves' hyperthyroidism and ophthalmopathy. Between the trimmed V and J ends, which lost 4 bases and 0 bases, there was a span of 10 bases. CDR3 length equals 14 residues. Germline loops: CDR1 GTSNPN, CDR2 SVGIG (reference sequence). Lactation, pregnancy, other autoimmune disease or uncontrolled infection led to exclusion of patients. RNA transcripts yielded amplified TCR beta CDR3 regions. Primed by the HTBI set, a first-round RT-PCR was run on the TCR CDR3. TCRdb analysed the multiplex PCR reads with MiXCR anew, one entry per CDR3 protein. The sample contains around 600,000 distinct CDR3 sequences, around 15% of which appear only once. At least ten counts were recorded for this clonotype.

V gene TRBV30 combines with J gene TRBJ1-5; D is unclear. The material sequenced was blood. The receptor was isolated from a woman aged 50 to 65 with Graves' ophthalmopathy. Here the CDR3 DNA reads TGTGCCTGGAACACCGGGGTTAGCAATCAGCCCCAGCATTTT. Residues: CAWNTGVSNQPQHF.